This T cell receptor beta chain was recovered during a study of tumor-infiltrating lymphocytes in primary liver carcinoma. For each extraction, RNA and DNA were obtained together from 20-30 mg of unsorted bulk tissue. Details on this clonotype: Given the absence of the conserved phenylalanine or tryptophan at the CDR3 end, a read error is likely.

The researchers produced TCR beta cDNA from 500 ng total RNA with a constant-region primer. Libraries for TCR beta were built through three nested multiplex PCR rounds, which together made up a slightly modified ARM-PCR procedure. One entry per CDR3 protein results from TCRdb running MiXCR on the multiplex PCR reads. The table records 40,000 to 55,000 distinct CDR3 sequences, around 77% of them present only once. This TCR derives from a man in his forties or fifties with primary liver carcinoma and hepatitis B virus infection. Specimen: liver tumor tissue from sampling region 5. Noted subset: tumor region T5, tumor centre.

The CDR3 protein is CASSLGREGQDEQFL. DNA for the CDR3: TGTGCCAGCAGTTTAGGGCGGGAGGGCCAGGATGAGCAGTTCCTC. V and J are TRBV11-3 and TRBJ2-1; 9 bases fit TRBD2. Germline loops: CDR1 SGHNT, CDR2 YENEEA. The CDR3 has 15 amino acids.